These T cell receptor beta chains were read from a single sample in a study of T-cell reconstitution after alpha-beta-depleted transplantation in children. TCRdb processed the PCR reads anew with MiXCR; each CDR3 protein has one entry. The top ten hold 0.79% of the sample, which has hundreds of thousands of distinct CDR3 sequences, roughly 14% seen once. The sample in question was PBMCs, obtained before TCRalphabeta/CD19-depleted stem cell transplant. These receptors originate from a girl aged 2 to 9 with congenital amegakaryocytic thrombocytopenia, due to receive a stem cell transplant. Both conserved end residues are part of each CDR3. D genes are given only for firm matches. Size values are once, few and many counts, or a class for expanded clones, and some rows have none.

v_call,d_call,clone_size,j_call,cdr3_aa,cdr3_nt
TRBV7-9,-,-,TRBJ1-1,CASSGEIRQRYNTEAFF,TGTGCCAGCAGCGGTGAGATTCGACAGAGGTATAACACTGAAGCTTTCTTT
TRBV7-1,-,once,TRBJ2-1,CARSSSAKGHNEQFF,TGTGCTAGAAGCTCTAGCGCCAAAGGTCACAATGAGCAGTTCTTC
TRBV15,-,few,TRBJ2-1,CATSRVGRSSYNEQFF,TGTGCCACCAGCAGAGTGGGTCGGAGCTCCTACAATGAGCAGTTCTTC
TRBV12-3/TRBV12-4,-,many,TRBJ2-2,CASSPRGISTGELFF,TGTGCCAGCAGTCCCCGGGGGATAAGCACCGGGGAGCTGTTTTTT
TRBV28,-,few,TRBJ2-6,CASTLGRSGANVLTF,TGTGCCAGCACCCTGGGGCGGTCTGGGGCCAACGTCCTGACTTTC
TRBV16,TRBD1,-,TRBJ2-7,CASSPRLRQGAWYEQYF,TGTGCCAGCAGCCCCAGACTCCGACAGGGGGCGTGGTACGAGCAGTACTTC
TRBV7-7,-,few,TRBJ1-1,CASPSCGGRNTEAFF,TGTGCCAGCCCCTCCTGTGGGGGGCGGAACACTGAAGCTTTCTTT
TRBV5-1,TRBD2,-,TRBJ2-1,CASTLGTSGIGSYNEQFF,TGCGCCAGCACCCTGGGGACTAGCGGGATCGGCTCCTACAATGAGCAGTTCTTC
TRBV4-1,TRBD1,few,TRBJ2-7,CASSPDRGVRNEQYF,TGCGCCAGCAGCCCGGACAGGGGGGTAAGAAACGAGCAGTACTTC
TRBV12-3/TRBV12-4,-,few,TRBJ1-1,CASTPDGMNTEAFF,TGTGCCAGCACCCCGGACGGGATGAACACTGAAGCTTTCTTT
TRBV29-1,-,-,TRBJ2-3,CSVHHLLIDTQYF,TGCAGCGTGCACCACCTCCTTATAGATACGCAGTATTTT
TRBV29-1,-,many,TRBJ2-2,CSVHHITGELFF,TGCAGCGTTCACCACATCACCGGGGAGCTGTTTTTT
TRBV27,TRBD2,few,TRBJ2-4,CASSLGSSGRNIQYF,TGTGCCAGCAGTTTAGGGTCTAGCGGGAGGAACATTCAGTACTTC
TRBV29-1,TRBD2,-,TRBJ2-7,CSVVRTSGTYEQYF,TGCAGCGTGGTAAGGACTAGCGGGACGTACGAGCAGTACTTC
TRBV27,-,-,TRBJ1-6,CASSLRQTDSPLHF,TGTGCCAGCAGTTTGCGACAAACGGATTCACCCCTCCACTTT
TRBV20-1,TRBD2,few,TRBJ2-1,CCPTSASGRYRGYYNEQFF,TGCTGCCCCACCTCGGCTAGCGGGAGGTACCGGGGGTATTACAATGAGCAGTTCTTC
TRBV20-1,TRBD1,few,TRBJ1-1,CSARSRDRGRNTEAFF,TGCAGTGCTAGATCCCGGGACAGGGGGCGGAACACTGAAGCTTTCTTT
TRBV12-3/TRBV12-4,-,few,TRBJ2-4,CASSFPFKANIQYF,TGTGCCAGCAGTTTCCCATTCAAAGCCAACATTCAGTACTTC
TRBV3-1,TRBD2,few,TRBJ2-7,CASSQVFDLAGNYEQYF,TGTGCCAGCAGCCAAGTATTTGATCTAGCGGGAAACTACGAGCAGTACTTC
TRBV20-1,TRBD2,many,TRBJ2-7,CSAGAGRGGEQYF,TGCAGTGCTGGAGCGGGACGGGGAGGCGAGCAGTACTTC
TRBV11-2,-,many,TRBJ2-4,CASSLEYRNIQYF,TGTGCCAGCAGCTTAGAGTACAGAAACATTCAGTACTTC
TRBV29-1,TRBD2,many,TRBJ2-1,CSVDWAGAVYNEQFF,TGCAGCGTTGATTGGGCGGGAGCGGTCTACAATGAGCAGTTCTTC
TRBV29-1,-,few,TRBJ2-5,CSVESGAVETQYF,TGCAGCGTTGAGTCAGGGGCCGTGGAGACCCAGTACTTC
TRBV30,TRBD1,-,TRBJ2-5,CAWSAGTVGSETQYF,TGTGCCTGGAGTGCCGGGACAGTGGGATCAGAGACCCAGTACTTC
TRBV12-3/TRBV12-4,-,many,TRBJ2-2,CASRLRGVGELFF,TGTGCCAGCAGACTGCGAGGGGTCGGGGAGCTGTTTTTT
TRBV5-1,-,few,TRBJ2-6,CASSIKTGGGMDVLTF,TGCGCCAGCAGCATAAAAACCGGGGGCGGGATGGACGTCCTGACTTTC
TRBV20-1,-,many,TRBJ2-7,CSAKDTQGEQYF,TGCAGTGCTAAGGACACCCAAGGGGAGCAGTACTTC
TRBV20-1,-,many,TRBJ2-7,CSARGREYEQYF,TGCAGTGCTAGAGGCCGGGAGTACGAGCAGTACTTC
TRBV7-9,-,many,TRBJ1-1,CASSPWVVEAFF,TGTGCCAGCAGCCCGTGGGTTGTTGAAGCTTTCTTT
TRBV29-1,-,-,TRBJ2-3,CSVEVATSPQNTQYF,TGCAGCGTTGAAGTCGCGACTAGTCCCCAAAATACGCAGTATTTT
TRBV5-1,-,many,TRBJ2-3,CASSLLGQGPRLSTDTQYF,TGCGCCAGCAGCTTATTGGGGCAGGGCCCCCGACTTAGCACAGATACGCAGTATTTT
TRBV19,TRBD2,few,TRBJ2-1,CASMAGIAGYPYNEQFF,TGTGCCAGTATGGCCGGGATAGCGGGGTACCCTTACAATGAGCAGTTCTTC
TRBV4-1,-,many,TRBJ2-2,CASSQVGQNTGELFF,TGCGCCAGCAGCCAAGTGGGACAGAACACCGGGGAGCTGTTTTTT
TRBV5-1,-,-,TRBJ1-2,CASSLSDNYGYTF,TGCGCCAGCAGCTTATCTGATAACTATGGCTACACCTTC
TRBV20-1,TRBD2,many,TRBJ2-3,CSADGRSSGITDTQYF,TGCAGTGCTGACGGCAGGTCTAGCGGGATCACAGATACGCAGTATTTT
TRBV7-8,-,many,TRBJ1-4,CASSTLSGLHEKLFF,TGTGCCAGCAGCACCTTATCGGGACTTCATGAAAAACTGTTTTTT
TRBV21-1,-,many,TRBJ2-5,CASSSGQGAFEETQYF,TGTGCCAGCAGCAGTGGACAGGGGGCTTTTGAAGAGACCCAGTACTTC
TRBV5-1,TRBD2,few,TRBJ2-1,CASSFSLRAGGSYNEQFF,TGCGCCAGCAGTTTCTCTTTACGAGCGGGAGGGTCCTACAATGAGCAGTTCTTC
TRBV30,-,-,TRBJ2-5,CAWSVFVETQYF,TGTGCCTGGAGTGTATTCGTAGAGACCCAATACTTC
TRBV20-1,TRBD2,many,TRBJ2-3,CSARGVVAGATDTQYF,TGCAGTGCTAGAGGGGTAGTAGCGGGGGCCACAGATACGCAGTATTTT
TRBV11-2,TRBD2,many,TRBJ2-3,CASSLDGSGIMGTDTQYF,TGTGCCAGCAGCTTAGATGGTAGCGGGATAATGGGCACAGATACGCAGTATTTT
TRBV5-1,-,-,TRBJ2-1,CASSFYAGTSYNEQFF,TGCGCCAGCAGCTTCTACGCCGGGACAAGCTACAATGAGCAGTTCTTC
TRBV20-1,TRBD2,many,TRBJ2-7,CSASRAGAVWGSYEQYF,TGCAGTGCCTCTAGGGCGGGAGCGGTTTGGGGGTCCTACGAGCAGTACTTC
TRBV12-3/TRBV12-4,-,-,TRBJ2-7,CASSLGTRAPSYEQYF,TGTGCCAGCAGCCTAGGGACGCGGGCCCCCTCCTACGAGCAGTACTTC
TRBV5-1,TRBD1,many,TRBJ1-1,CASSYDLQGAWAFF,TGCGCCAGCAGCTACGACCTGCAGGGGGCTTGGGCTTTCTTT
TRBV27,TRBD1,few,TRBJ2-5,CASERTGKETQYF,TGTGCCAGCGAACGGACAGGAAAAGAGACCCAGTACTTC
TRBV14,TRBD2,-,TRBJ2-1,CASSRLAGRNEQFF,TGTGCCAGCAGCCGGCTAGCGGGAAGGAATGAGCAGTTCTTC
TRBV5-1,TRBD1,-,TRBJ1-6,CASSLDRGASYNSPLHF,TGCGCCAGCAGCCTTGACAGGGGGGCATCGTATAATTCACCCCTCCACTTT
TRBV20-1,TRBD2,many,TRBJ2-4,CSARGALAGGAKNIQYF,TGCAGTGCTAGAGGGGCCCTAGCGGGAGGAGCCAAAAACATTCAGTACTTC
TRBV6-1,TRBD2,few,TRBJ2-7,CASSDPAGGVSYEQYF,TGTGCCAGCAGTGATCCAGCGGGAGGGGTCTCCTACGAGCAGTACTTC